These 18 T cell receptor beta chains were all obtained from the same sample, sequenced in a study of T cell repertoires in cytomegalovirus infection. No antigen is known for these receptors. One entry per CDR3 protein, called by TCRdb with MiXCR from the reads. The profile shows some 310,000 distinct CDR3 sequences, 20% to 30% of them singletons. The material was cultured PBMCs, obtained from culture after CMV antigen stimulation. These receptors came from a human donor in good health (CMV status not recorded). Some clones in this sample may be carry-over from other donors' samples.

This clonotype was recorded a few times. This rearrangement joins TRBV19 to TRBJ2-6, with TRBD2 as a possible D gene (5 bases). V lost 5 bases and J 3 bases, leaving 8 bases between the germline ends. The CDR3 consists of 14 residues. Germline CDR1 is LNHDA and CDR2 is SQIVND (reference sequence). The CDR3 nucleotides are TGTGCCAGTAGTGGCGGGTTTGGGGCCAACGTCCTGACTTTC. It is translated as CASSGGFGANVLTF.

This clonotype turned up a few times. The chain recombines TRBV7-9 with TRBJ1-1; TRBD1 agrees at 7 bases. Losses at the gene ends were 5 bases for V and 0 bases for J; bases not matched to a gene: 6. Germline values: CDR1 SEHNR, CDR2 FQNEAQ (reference sequence). The CDR3 runs 15 residues. This CDR3 is CASSSKTGLNTEAFF. The CDR3, as DNA: TGTGCCAGCAGCAGTAAGACAGGGCTGAACACTGAAGCTTTCTTT.

The table lists this clonotype with a few counts. The genes are TRBV29-1 and TRBJ1-1; D gene unclear. The CDR3 is 13 amino acids. Deletions cut 5 bases from V and 5 bases from J, with 15 bases between. CDR1 and CDR2 (germline): SQVTM, ANQGSEA. The CDR3 sequence: CSVSQALRTEAFF. The CDR3 DNA is TGCAGCGTTTCGCAAGCCTTAAGGACTGAAGCTTTCTTT.

The genes are TRBV28 and TRBJ2-3; 7 positions agree with TRBD2. This CDR3 is 15 amino acids long. Germline V gene sequence: CDR1 MDHEN, CDR2 SYDVKM. Germline trimming cut 3 bases from V and 1 base from J; bases unmatched to any gene: 4. CDR3 sequence (DNA): TGTGCCAGCAGTTTCAGGGCGGGGGGCACAGATACGCAGTATTTT. Protein: CASSFRAGGTDTQYF.

This clonotype occurred a few times. V is TRBV7-2 and J is TRBJ2-7; D may be TRBD1 or TRBD2 (5 bases each). The V gene's germline CDR1 is SGHTA and CDR2 FQGNSA. The length of the CDR3 is 15 residues. Trimming took 1 base from V and 2 from J, leaving 12 bases between them. Written as DNA, the CDR3 is TGTGCCAGCAGCTTAGAATCAGGGAGCCCCTACGAGCAGTACGTC. Its protein is CASSLESGSPYEQYV.

The rearrangement uses TRBV6-2 or TRBV6-3 and TRBJ2-7; 11 bases are a match to TRBD2. From germline, CDR1 is MNHEY and CDR2 SVGEGT. V trimming: 2 bases; J trimming: 5 bases; junction bases outside the gene matches: 11. The CDR3 runs to 17 residues. Here the CDR3 DNA reads TGTGCCAGCAGTTACGAAAGGAGTGGACTAGCGGGCGACGAGCAGTACTTC. Its translation: CASSYERSGLAGDEQYF.

This clonotype came up many times. The V and J genes are TRBV7-2 and TRBJ2-2, with D possibly being TRBD2 (6 bases). V shed 5 bases and J shed 0 bases, with 10 bases lying between them. Germline values: CDR1 SGHTA, CDR2 FQGNSA. The CDR3 is 15 amino acids. The CDR3 DNA sequence: TGTGCCAGCAGCCCCCGGGGGTCGAACACCGGGGAGCTGTTTTTT. As protein: CASSPRGSNTGELFF.

This chain links TRBV12-3 or TRBV12-4 with TRBJ1-1, with D hard to call. CDR3 length equals 15 residues. V gave up 6 bases and J gave up 5 bases, with 19 bases separating them. The chain's CDR3 is CASRGTGRTGTEAFF. In nucleotides, the CDR3 is TGTGCCAGCAGGGGAACCGGACGGACGGGGACTGAAGCTTTCTTT.

This clonotype appeared a few times. This chain uses TRBV19 with TRBJ2-1; 8 bases align to TRBD2. Trimming took 6 bases from V and 5 from J; bases not matched to a gene: 12. CDR3 length equals 16 residues. Germline V gene sequence: CDR1 LNHDA, CDR2 SQIVND (reference sequence). CDR3 DNA: TGTGCCAGTAGGAGGGTGGGGATAGCGGGAAACAATGAGCAGTTCTTC. It encodes CASRRVGIAGNNEQFF.

The sample holds many counts of this clonotype. The chain has TRBV7-2 and TRBJ1-3; D gene ambiguous. The CDR3 consists of 16 residues. CDR1 and CDR2 from the germline V gene are SGHTA and FQGNSA. Trimming shortened V by 4 bases and J by 2 bases, and 15 bases separated the two germline ends. The CDR3 coding sequence is TGTGCCAGCAGCTCCACACTAGGGCTTACTGGAAACACCATATATTTT. This encodes CASSSTLGLTGNTIYF.

This clonotype came up many times. The CDR3 coding sequence is TGTGCCAGCAGCCCAGCCGGGACCCAGGGAGGGCATGAGCAGTTCTTC. This sequence encodes CASSPAGTQGGHEQFF. J is TRBJ2-1 and V is TRBV7-2, with 7 bases that match TRBD2. The V segment lost 5 bases and the J segment 8 bases; nucleotides outside the gene matches: 15. There are 16 residues in the CDR3. Germline V CDR1 and CDR2: SGHTA, FQGNSA.

This clonotype was seen only a few times. The chain combines TRBV27 with TRBJ2-4; 7 bases map to TRBD1. This CDR3 has 13 residues. The V gene end was trimmed by 5 bases and the J gene end by 10 bases; junction bases not matched to a gene: 8. The V gene's germline CDR1 is MNHEY and CDR2 SMNVEV (reference sequence). The CDR3 spells CASSPDRERIQYF. CDR3 nucleotide sequence: TGTGCCAGCAGTCCCGACAGGGAGAGGATTCAGTACTTC.

There are many counts of this clonotype. The V call is TRBV27, the J call TRBJ2-3; no firm D call. Germline-derived CDR1 and CDR2 are MNHEY and SMNVEV (reference sequence). Trimming stripped 6 bases from V and 0 bases from J, with 7 bases between. The CDR3 is 13 amino acids. The DNA of the CDR3 is TGTGCCAGCAGGCCTCCTAGCACAGATACGCAGTATTTT. Translation: CASRPPSTDTQYF.

Comments on this clonotype: A single base separates this from a much larger clone, so it may be a read error. This chain connects TRBV9 to TRBJ1-6, with D hard to call. CDR1 and CDR2 from the germline V gene are SGDLS and YYNGEE. CDR3 length: 14 residues. CDR3 sequence (DNA): TGTGCCAGCAGCGTCGGACTGGATAATTCATCCCTCCACTTT. Its translation: CASSVGLDNSSLHF.

The CDR3 DNA is TGCAGTGCCCTCACCGGGACAGGGGGCTACGAGCAGTACTTC. This encodes CSALTGTGGYEQYF. This sequence joins TRBV20-1 and TRBJ2-7; 11 bases line up with TRBD1. Germline values: CDR1 DFQATT, CDR2 SNEGSKA (reference sequence). The CDR3 sequence is 14 residues long. V was pared by 6 bases and J by 3 bases, with 7 bases of the junction left unmatched.

Only a few counts were recorded for this clonotype. The chain links TRBV18 to TRBJ2-1; 13 bases are a match to TRBD2. Germline loops: CDR1 KGHSH, CDR2 LQKENI. Trimming removed 5 bases from V and 1 base from J; junction bases left unmatched: 14. The CDR3 has 20 residues. The CDR3 here is CASSFGAGTSGMKSYNEQFF. The CDR3 region has the DNA TGTGCCAGCTCATTCGGAGCCGGGACTAGCGGGATGAAGTCCTACAATGAGCAGTTCTTC.

The rearrangement joins TRBV4-1 to TRBJ1-2; D gene ambiguous. Germline CDR1 reads MGHRA; CDR2 reads YSYEKL. CDR3 length: 14 residues. V lost 1 base and J 1 base, leaving 7 bases between the germline ends. The CDR3 loop is CASSQAGNNYGYTF. The CDR3 region has the DNA TGCGCCAGCAGCCAAGCCGGGAATAACTATGGCTACACCTTC.

This clonotype was observed at least ten times. The chain combines TRBV19 with TRBJ2-3; 7 bases are shared with TRBD1. CDR1 is LNHDA, CDR2 SQIVND, per germline (reference sequence). V was pared by 7 bases and J by 1 base, with 5 bases of the junction left unmatched. CDR3 length: 14 residues. The CDR3 loop is CASTRDSRTDTQYF. The CDR3 nucleotides read TGTGCCAGTACTAGGGACAGCCGCACAGATACGCAGTATTTT. The full variable domain, its missing parts supplied by reference TRBV19 and TRBJ2-3, is DGGITQSPKYLFRKEGQNVTLSCEQNLNHDAMYWYRQDPGQGLRLIYYSQIVNDFQKGDIAEGYSVSREKKESFPLTVTSAQKNPTAFYLCASTRDSRTDTQYFGPGTRLTVL.